Each of the 28 T cell receptor beta chains below was sequenced from the same sample in a study of T cell responses to AZD1222 COVID-19 vaccine. Here immunoSEQ multiplex PCR was the method, and the copy in TCRdb shows in-frame clones only, minus some. Among about 73,000 clones listed, more than 70% were seen once. This sample comprised peripheral blood, obtained on day 0 of AZD1222 vaccination. The receptors were gathered from an adult in good health.

The chain recombines TRBV6-5 with TRBJ1-6; no firm D call. From germline, CDR1 is MNHEY and CDR2 SVGAGI. There are 12 residues in the CDR3. Trimming stripped 8 bases from V and 4 bases from J, with 6 bases between. The CDR3 sequence: CASRRYNSPLHF. The CDR3 DNA sequence: TGTGCCAGCCGGCGATATAATTCACCCCTCCACTTT.

V and J are TRBV6-4 and TRBJ2-3; 8 positions agree with TRBD1. Germline V gene lookup returns CDR1 MRHNA and CDR2 SNTAGT. The CDR3 consists of 15 residues. J gave up 0 bases and V 3 bases, and 2 bases lay outside the gene matches. The CDR3 protein is CASSEYRGSTDTQYF. CDR3 DNA sequence: TGTGCCAGCAGTGAATACAGGGGGAGCACAGATACGCAGTATTTT.

The chain couples TRBV30 to TRBJ2-7; D possibly matches TRBD1 or TRBD2 (5 bases each). This CDR3 comprises 11 residues. Germline CDR1 and CDR2: GTSNPN and SVGIG (reference sequence). With 5 bases removed from V and 5 bases from J, the gap between germline ends came to 10 bases. The CDR3 nucleotides read TGTGCCTGGGGGACCCTCCACGAGCAGTACTTC. It yields the protein CAWGTLHEQYF.

The CDR3 protein is CASSLRGNTEAFF. Here the CDR3 DNA reads TGTGCCAGTAGTCTCCGGGGCAACACTGAAGCTTTCTTT. The genes are TRBV19 and TRBJ1-1, with D possibly TRBD1 on 5 matching bases. Between the trimmed V and J ends, which lost 5 bases and 2 bases, there was a span of 9 bases. The CDR3 runs 13 residues. CDR1 and CDR2 (germline): LNHDA, SQIVND (reference sequence).

This clone showed up just a few times. The rearrangement joins TRBV9 to TRBJ2-3; D assignment may be TRBD1 or TRBD2 (5 bases each). Per the germline V gene, CDR1 is SGDLS and CDR2 is YYNGEE. The V and J ends lost 5 bases and 5 bases respectively, with 15 bases between them. This CDR3 is built from 14 residues. DNA for the CDR3: TGTGCCAGCAGGTCGGGGACCGTGCAAGATACGCAGTATTTT. Translated: CASRSGTVQDTQYF.

The CDR3 protein is CASSLRQANTGELFF. Here the CDR3 DNA reads TGTGCCAGCAGTCTCCGACAGGCGAACACCGGGGAGCTGTTTTTT. This chain links TRBV27 with TRBJ2-2; maybe TRBD1 (6 bases). The germline V and J ends were trimmed by 5 bases and 0 bases, with 10 bases remaining between them. Germline CDR1 MNHEY, CDR2 SMNVEV (reference sequence). The CDR3 length is 15 residues.

V gene TRBV10-3 combines with J gene TRBJ1-6, with TRBD1 matching over 8 bases. CDR3 length equals 15 residues. CDR1 and CDR2 from the germline V gene are ENHRY and SYGVKD. V dropped 2 bases and J dropped 7; count of bases not matched to a gene: 4. Here the CDR3 DNA reads TGTGCCATCAGTGAGGCCTGGACAGGGAATTCACCCCTCCACTTT. It yields the protein CAISEAWTGNSPLHF.

CDR3: CAWSAPRGNSPLHF. CDR3 bases: TGTGCCTGGAGTGCTCCTAGGGGGAATTCACCCCTCCACTTT. V gene TRBV30 combines with J gene TRBJ1-6; D perhaps matches TRBD1 (6 bases). V was clipped by 1 base and J by 7 bases, with 11 bases between them. The length of the CDR3 is 14 residues. Germline lookup yields CDR1 GTSNPN and CDR2 SVGIG (reference sequence).

This chain connects TRBV28 to TRBJ2-2; D is perhaps TRBD1 (6 bases). V gave up 6 bases and J gave up 0 bases, with 8 bases separating them. The CDR3 consists of 14 residues. The germline V gene encodes CDR1 MDHEN and CDR2 SYDVKM. Here the CDR3 reads CASRGQTNTGELFF. The CDR3 DNA reads TGTGCCAGCAGAGGACAGACGAACACCGGGGAGCTGTTTTTT.

V and J are TRBV28 and TRBJ2-7, with D possibly matching TRBD1 (6 bases). From germline, CDR1 is MDHEN and CDR2 SYDVKM. The V and J ends lost 6 bases and 3 bases respectively, with 15 bases between them. The CDR3 length is 14 residues. DNA of the CDR3: TGTGCCAGCAGCCCCCGGACAGCTTACTACGAGCAGTACTTC. Translating gives CASSPRTAYYEQYF.

The chain joins TRBV18 to TRBJ2-3; D might be TRBD1 (6 bases). V gave up 3 bases and J gave up 2 bases, with 12 bases separating them. The CDR3 sequence is 15 residues long. CDR1 is KGHSH, CDR2 LQKENI, per germline. In nucleotides, the CDR3 is TGTGCCAGCTCACCTTTCAGGGGATCCACAGATACGCAGTATTTT. The encoded protein is CASSPFRGSTDTQYF.

V and J are TRBV6-5 and TRBJ1-4; 8 bases are a match to TRBD1. V was pared by 7 bases and J by 4 bases, with 8 bases of the junction left unmatched. Germline V gene lookup returns CDR1 MNHEY and CDR2 SVGAGI. The CDR3 consists of 15 residues. The DNA for the CDR3 is TGTGCCAGCACTGGAGGGACAGGACATAATGAAAAACTGTTTTTT. Amino acid sequence: CASTGGTGHNEKLFF.

The chain joins TRBV2 to TRBJ1-1; weak D call: TRBD1 (5 bases). This CDR3 is 14 amino acids long. Trimming took off 4 bases at V and 3 bases at J, with 12 bases between the two ends. Germline loops: CDR1 SNHLY, CDR2 FYNNEI. The CDR3 DNA follows: TGTGCCAGCAGTGTTTCAGGGTCGGACACTGAAGCTTTCTTT. Translating it yields CASSVSGSDTEAFF.

The chain links TRBV5-8 to TRBJ1-3, with 7 bases aligning to TRBD1. The CDR3 spans 16 residues. V lost 5 bases and J lost 0; bases outside the gene matches: 8. Germline lookup yields CDR1 SGHTS and CDR2 YDEGEE. The CDR3 coding sequence is TGTGCCAGCAGGACTGGACAGGATCACTCTGGAAACACCATATATTTT. This encodes CASRTGQDHSGNTIYF.

The chain recombines TRBV19 with TRBJ1-5; D is uncertain. V dropped 5 bases and J dropped 2 bases, with 16 bases sitting between them. Per the germline V gene, CDR1 is LNHDA and CDR2 is SQIVND (reference sequence). The CDR3 length is 16 residues. In DNA form, the CDR3 reads TGTGCCAGTAGTTTCAAGTTGCTGGCGCGCAATCAGCCCCAGCATTTT. This encodes CASSFKLLARNQPQHF.

The CDR3 sequence is CASSLTPGNTIYF. CDR3 bases: TGTGCCAGCAGCTTAACTCCTGGAAACACCATATATTTT. The rearrangement links TRBV7-3 to TRBJ1-3; no reliable D call. Trimming took off 0 bases at V and 2 bases at J, with 2 bases between the two ends. From germline, CDR1 is SGHTA and CDR2 FQGTGA. The CDR3 is made up of 13 amino acids. Full variable domain (rest looked up from reference TRBV7-3 and TRBJ1-3): GAGVSQTPSNKVTEKGKYVELRCDPISGHTALYWYRQSLGQGPEFLIYFQGTGAADDSGLPNDRFFAVRPEGSVSTLKIQRTERGDSAVYLCASSLTPGNTIYFGEGSWLTVV.

The chain couples TRBV27 to TRBJ1-6, with D hard to call. From germline, CDR1 is MNHEY and CDR2 SMNVEV (reference sequence). V lost 6 bases, J lost 0 bases, and 12 bases lay in between. The CDR3 runs to 16 residues. CDR3 nucleotide sequence: TGTGCCAGCAGCCCACCCCAGAGCTCCTATAATTCACCCCTCCACTTT. Translating it yields CASSPPQSSYNSPLHF.

V is TRBV9 and J is TRBJ2-1; TRBD2 aligns across 9 bases. This CDR3 region has 16 residues. V dropped 1 base and J dropped 9; count of bases not matched to a gene: 11. The germline V gene has CDR1 SGDLS and CDR2 YYNGEE. CDR3 sequence (DNA): TGTGCCAGCAGCGTAACAGTCGGTAGCGGGAGTCCTGAGCAGTTCTTC. Translating it yields CASSVTVGSGSPEQFF.

This chain's CDR3 is CASSSGLAGVRKQFF. The CDR3 nucleotides are TGCGCCAGCAGTTCGGGACTAGCGGGAGTCCGAAAGCAGTTCTTC. This chain links TRBV10-1 with TRBJ2-1, with 14 nucleotides matching TRBD2. The CDR3 has 15 amino acids. V lost 5 bases and J lost 11; bases outside the gene matches: 8. CDR1 is WNHNN and CDR2 is SYGVQD in the germline V gene (reference sequence).

The DNA for the CDR3 is TGTGCCAGCAGCTTCGTTGCGGTAGACCCCAACGTCCTGACTTTC. It translates to CASSFVAVDPNVLTF. The chain couples TRBV5-4 to TRBJ2-6, with D uncertain. V gave up 2 bases and J gave up 8 bases, with 14 bases separating them. Germline V gene lookup returns CDR1 SGHNT and CDR2 YYREEE (reference sequence). The CDR3 spans 15 residues.

This clone appeared a single time. This sequence joins TRBV9 and TRBJ1-3, with D perhaps matching TRBD1 (6 bases). Germline CDR1 and CDR2: SGDLS and YYNGEE. Between the trimmed V and J ends, which lost 0 bases and 6 bases, there was a span of 13 bases. This CDR3 is 15 amino acids long. The CDR3 bases are TGTGCCAGCAGCGTAGAAAGTGGGGGCGAAAACACCATATATTTT. Translation: CASSVESGGENTIYF.

The V gene is TRBV7-3, the J gene TRBJ1-2; 10 bases fit TRBD1. V trimming: 5 bases; J trimming: 8 bases; junction bases outside the gene matches: 5. CDR3 length: 13 residues. Germline CDR1 is SGHTA and CDR2 is FQGTGA. In DNA, the CDR3 is TGTGCCAGCAGCGTGACAGGGGGCAGGGGCTACACCTTC. Translated, it gives CASSVTGGRGYTF.

V gene TRBV7-9 combines with J gene TRBJ2-7; 9 bases are shared with TRBD2. Germline V gene lookup returns CDR1 SEHNR and CDR2 FQNEAQ (reference sequence). The CDR3 is 15 residues long. Trimming removed 4 bases from V and 3 bases from J; junction bases left unmatched: 7. The CDR3 reads CASSSLREGLYEQYF. The CDR3 nucleotides read TGTGCCAGCAGCTCCCTGCGGGAGGGCCTCTACGAGCAGTACTTC.

The chain is built from TRBV7-9 and TRBJ1-1; 7 bases agree with TRBD1. CDR1 is SEHNR and CDR2 is FQNEAQ in the germline V gene (reference sequence). Unmatched junction bases numbered 10, after V lost 5 bases and J lost 1 base. The CDR3 runs to 16 residues. Here the CDR3 DNA reads TGTGCCAGCAGCCTTCGACAGGGCCTATCGAACACTGAAGCTTTCTTT. Its protein product is CASSLRQGLSNTEAFF.

The chain joins TRBV7-9 to TRBJ2-1; D call uncertain. The V gene's germline CDR1 is SEHNR and CDR2 FQNEAQ (reference sequence). The CDR3 loop spans 12 amino acids. Trimming shortened V by 8 bases and J by 6 bases, and 11 bases separated the two germline ends. The CDR3 region has the DNA TGTGCCAGCGAAGGTTTGGGCAATGAGCAGTTCTTC. Its translation: CASEGLGNEQFF.

The chain links TRBV15 to TRBJ2-1, with 8 bases matching TRBD1. The V gene's germline CDR1 is LNHNV and CDR2 YYDKDF (reference sequence). The CDR3 runs 15 residues. The V and J ends lost 5 bases and 7 bases, in that order; junction bases with no gene match: 10. As DNA, the CDR3 is TGTGCCACCAGCCTGGAGAGGACAGGGATGAATGAGCAGTTCTTC. This sequence encodes CATSLERTGMNEQFF.

V is TRBV9 and J is TRBJ1-2, with TRBD1 as a possible D gene (5 bases). V gave up 0 bases and J gave up 1 base, with 13 bases separating them. Germline assignment: CDR1 SGDLS and CDR2 YYNGEE. This CDR3 region has 16 residues. This CDR3 is CASSVAPQESNYGYTF. The DNA of the CDR3 is TGTGCCAGCAGCGTAGCACCACAGGAGAGTAACTATGGCTACACCTTC.

The chain combines TRBV7-9 with TRBJ1-4, with D unresolved. Trimming shortened V by 1 base and J by 7 bases, and 13 bases separated the two germline ends. The CDR3 is 15 amino acids. Per the germline V gene, CDR1 is SEHNR and CDR2 is FQNEAQ (reference sequence). The CDR3, as DNA: TGTGCCAGCAGCTTAGGGACCGATATGCCTGAAAAACTGTTTTTT. Translated, it gives CASSLGTDMPEKLFF.